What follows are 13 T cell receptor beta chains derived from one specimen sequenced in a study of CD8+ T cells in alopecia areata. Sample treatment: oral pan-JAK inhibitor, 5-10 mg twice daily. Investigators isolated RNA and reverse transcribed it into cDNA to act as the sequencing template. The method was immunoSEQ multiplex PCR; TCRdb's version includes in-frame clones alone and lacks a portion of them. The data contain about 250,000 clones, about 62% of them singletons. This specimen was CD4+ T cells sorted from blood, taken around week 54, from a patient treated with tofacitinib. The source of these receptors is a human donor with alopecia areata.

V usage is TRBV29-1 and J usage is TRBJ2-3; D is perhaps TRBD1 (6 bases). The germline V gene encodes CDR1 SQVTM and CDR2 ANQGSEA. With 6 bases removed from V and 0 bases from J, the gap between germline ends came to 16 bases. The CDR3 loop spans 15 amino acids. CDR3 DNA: TGCAGCGTCAATCCTACAGGGCATAGCACAGATACGCAGTATTTT. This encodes CSVNPTGHSTDTQYF.

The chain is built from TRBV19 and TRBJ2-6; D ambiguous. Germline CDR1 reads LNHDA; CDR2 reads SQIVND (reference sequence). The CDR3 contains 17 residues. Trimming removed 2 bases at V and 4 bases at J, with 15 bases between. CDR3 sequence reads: CASSISEALLGANVLTF. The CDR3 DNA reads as TGTGCCAGTAGTATAAGCGAGGCACTTCTCGGGGCCAACGTCCTGACTTTC.

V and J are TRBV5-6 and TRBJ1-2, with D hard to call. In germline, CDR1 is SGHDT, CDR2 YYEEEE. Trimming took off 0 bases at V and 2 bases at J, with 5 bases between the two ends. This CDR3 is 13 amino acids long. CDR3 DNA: TGTGCCAGCAGCTTGGGGGAAAACTATGGCTACACCTTC. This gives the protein CASSLGENYGYTF.

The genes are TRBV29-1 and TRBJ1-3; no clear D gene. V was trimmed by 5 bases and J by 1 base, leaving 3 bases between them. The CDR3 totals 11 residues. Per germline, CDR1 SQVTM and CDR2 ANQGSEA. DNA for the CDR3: TGCAGCGTTACATCTGGAAACACCATATATTTT. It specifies CSVTSGNTIYF.

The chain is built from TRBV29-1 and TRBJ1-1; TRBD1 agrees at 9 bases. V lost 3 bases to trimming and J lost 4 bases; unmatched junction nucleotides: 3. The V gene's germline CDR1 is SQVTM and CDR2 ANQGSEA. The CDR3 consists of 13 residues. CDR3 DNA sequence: TGCAGCGTTGAGCGGGACAGGGCCACTGAAGCTTTCTTT. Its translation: CSVERDRATEAFF.

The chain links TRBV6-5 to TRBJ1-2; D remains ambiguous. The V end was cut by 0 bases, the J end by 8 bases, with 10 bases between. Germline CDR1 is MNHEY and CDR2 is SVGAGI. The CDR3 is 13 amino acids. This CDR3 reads CASSYSKSGGYTF. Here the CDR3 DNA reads TGTGCCAGCAGTTACTCCAAGAGCGGAGGCTACACCTTC.

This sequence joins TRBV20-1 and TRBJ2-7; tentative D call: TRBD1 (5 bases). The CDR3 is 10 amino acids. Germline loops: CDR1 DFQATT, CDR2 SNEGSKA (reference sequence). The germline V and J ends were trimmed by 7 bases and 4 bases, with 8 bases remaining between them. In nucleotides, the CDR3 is TGCAGTGTTCAGGGTTACGAGCAGTACTTC. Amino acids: CSVQGYEQYF.

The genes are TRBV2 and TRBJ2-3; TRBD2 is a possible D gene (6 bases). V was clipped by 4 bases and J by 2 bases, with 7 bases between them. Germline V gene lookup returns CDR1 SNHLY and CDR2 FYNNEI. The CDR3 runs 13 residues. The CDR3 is CASSGDSTDTQYF. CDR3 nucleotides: TGTGCCAGCAGTGGGGACTCCACAGATACGCAGTATTTT. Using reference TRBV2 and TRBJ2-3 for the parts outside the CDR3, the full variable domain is EPEVTQTPSHQVTQMGQEVILRCVPISNHLYFYWYRQILGQKVEFLVSFYNNEISEKSEIFDDQFSVERPDGSNFTLKIRSTKLEDSAMYFCASSGDSTDTQYFGPGTRLTVL.

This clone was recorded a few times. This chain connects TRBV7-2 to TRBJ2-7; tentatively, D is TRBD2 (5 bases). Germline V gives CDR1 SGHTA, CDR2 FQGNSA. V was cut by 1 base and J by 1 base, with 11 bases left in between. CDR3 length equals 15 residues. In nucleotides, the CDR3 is TGTGCCAGCAGCTTAGAACTAGGAGATTCCTACGAGCAGTACTTC. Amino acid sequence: CASSLELGDSYEQYF.

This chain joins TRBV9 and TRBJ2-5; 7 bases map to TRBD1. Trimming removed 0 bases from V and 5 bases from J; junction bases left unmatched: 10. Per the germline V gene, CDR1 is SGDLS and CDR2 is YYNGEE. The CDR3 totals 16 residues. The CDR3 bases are TGTGCCAGCAGCGTAGGACAGGGACCGGCCTCGGAGACCCAGTACTTC. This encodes CASSVGQGPASETQYF.

The DNA for the CDR3 is TGTGCCTGGAGTTTTGGGGGAGACACCGGGGAGCTGTTTTTT. Protein sequence: CAWSFGGDTGELFF. The rearrangement uses TRBV30 and TRBJ2-2; the D gene could be TRBD1 or TRBD2 (5 bases each). CDR3 length equals 14 residues. CDR1 and CDR2 (germline): GTSNPN, SVGIG (reference sequence). Trimming left V 2 bases short and J 3 bases short, with 10 bases between. The variable domain in full, completed from reference TRBV30 and TRBJ2-2, reads SQTIHQWPATLVQPVGSPLSLECTVEGTSNPNLYWYRQAAGRGLQLLFYSVGIGQISSEVPQNLSASRPQDRQFILSSKKLLLSDSGFYLCAWSFGGDTGELFFGEGSRLTVL.

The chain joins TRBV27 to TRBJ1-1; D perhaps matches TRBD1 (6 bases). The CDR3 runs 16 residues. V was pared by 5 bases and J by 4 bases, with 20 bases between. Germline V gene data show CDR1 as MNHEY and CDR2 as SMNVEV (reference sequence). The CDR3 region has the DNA TGTGCCAGCAGTACCGTATGGGCGAGGGGGAGCACTGAAGCTTTCTTT. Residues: CASSTVWARGSTEAFF.

CDR3 protein: CASSEGTSGPQETQYF. The CDR3 nucleotides are TGTGCCAGCAGTGAGGGGACTAGCGGACCACAAGAGACCCAGTACTTC. J is TRBJ2-5 and V is TRBV25-1; the match to TRBD2 covers 11 bases. There are 16 residues in the CDR3. In germline, CDR1 is MGHDK, CDR2 SYGVNS. The ends lost 3 bases at V and 2 bases at J; junction bases unmatched: 5.